This is a list of T cell receptor beta chains from one sample in a study of sequential checkpoint blockade in melanoma. Assay used: immunoSEQ multiplex PCR; TCRdb lists only in-frame clones, some missing. The data show 15,000 to 20,000 clones, roughly 70% seen once. This specimen consisted of CD8+ T cells sorted from blood (inferred from file names), obtained from a patient given nivolumab and ipilimumab in sequence. The receptors stem from a human donor with melanoma. CDR3s include the opening cysteine and the closing phenylalanine or tryptophan. D genes are given only for firm matches. Size is omitted from some rows. Given values are once, few, many or a class for expanded clones.

d_call: NA
v_call: TRBV27
j_call: TRBJ2-1
clone_size: NA
cdr3_aa: CASSQGREQFF
cdr3_nt: TGTGCCAGCAGCCAGGGCCGAGAGCAGTTCTTC

d_call: TRBD1
v_call: TRBV29-1
j_call: TRBJ1-5
clone_size: NA
cdr3_aa: CSVETGQGRGSQHF
cdr3_nt: TGCAGCGTTGAAACCGGACAGGGACGAGGGTCCCAGCATTTT

d_call: NA
v_call: TRBV7-9
j_call: TRBJ1-1
clone_size: once
cdr3_aa: CASSPFGGDTEAFF
cdr3_nt: TGTGCCAGCAGCCCCTTTGGGGGCGACACTGAAGCTTTCTTT

d_call: TRBD1
v_call: TRBV4-3
j_call: TRBJ2-7
clone_size: NA
cdr3_aa: CASSPSGTGESYEQYF
cdr3_nt: TGCGCCAGCAGCCCGAGCGGGACAGGGGAATCCTACGAGCAGTACTTC

d_call: TRBD2
v_call: TRBV7-7
j_call: TRBJ2-5
clone_size: NA
cdr3_aa: CASSPSVGGETQYF
cdr3_nt: TGTGCTAGCAGCCCTAGCGTCGGGGGGGAGACCCAGTACTTC

d_call: TRBD1
v_call: TRBV4-1
j_call: TRBJ1-4
clone_size: NA
cdr3_aa: CASSHLIGQAPNEKLFF
cdr3_nt: TGCGCCAGCAGCCACCTTATCGGACAGGCGCCTAATGAAAAACTGTTTTTT

d_call: NA
v_call: TRBV6-5
j_call: TRBJ2-7
clone_size: NA
cdr3_aa: CASSYSRRAAYEQYF
cdr3_nt: TGTGCCAGCAGTTACTCGAGGAGGGCCGCCTACGAGCAGTACTTC

d_call: TRBD2
v_call: TRBV11-2
j_call: TRBJ2-7
clone_size: NA
cdr3_aa: CASSSVTSPEQYF
cdr3_nt: TGTGCCAGCAGCTCAGTGACTAGCCCCGAGCAGTACTTC

d_call: NA
v_call: TRBV30
j_call: TRBJ1-4
clone_size: few
cdr3_aa: CAWSWAGWEKLFF
cdr3_nt: TGTGCCTGGAGCTGGGCAGGCTGGGAAAAACTGTTTTTT

d_call: NA
v_call: TRBV4-2
j_call: TRBJ1-2
clone_size: medium-sized
cdr3_aa: CASSPRTDYLYADGYTF
cdr3_nt: TGTGCCAGCAGCCCTCGGACGGACTACCTTTACGCGGATGGCTACACCTTC

d_call: TRBD1
v_call: TRBV5-1
j_call: TRBJ2-5
clone_size: NA
cdr3_aa: CASSRGQGLETQYF
cdr3_nt: TGCGCCAGCAGCAGAGGACAGGGGTTAGAGACCCAGTACTTC

d_call: TRBD2
v_call: TRBV7-7
j_call: TRBJ2-1
clone_size: NA
cdr3_aa: CASSLAGTSGDEQFF
cdr3_nt: TGTGCCAGCAGCTTAGCCGGGACTAGCGGCGATGAGCAGTTCTTC

d_call: TRBD1
v_call: TRBV5-5
j_call: TRBJ2-7
clone_size: NA
cdr3_aa: CASSLYRDRGYEQYF
cdr3_nt: TGTGCCAGCAGCTTATACCGGGACAGGGGATACGAGCAGTACTTT

d_call: NA
v_call: TRBV7-8
j_call: TRBJ2-3
clone_size: once
cdr3_aa: CASSLRGEEWDTQYF
cdr3_nt: TGTGCCAGCAGCTTACGAGGGGAGGAGTGGGATACGCAGTATTTT

d_call: TRBD1
v_call: TRBV29-1
j_call: TRBJ2-1
clone_size: NA
cdr3_aa: CSARSGTGGINEQFF
cdr3_nt: TGCAGCGCCCGAAGCGGGACAGGGGGCATAAATGAGCAGTTCTTC

d_call: TRBD2
v_call: TRBV7-3
j_call: TRBJ2-7
clone_size: NA
cdr3_aa: CASSLFPGGGYEQYF
cdr3_nt: TGTGCCAGCAGCTTATTCCCGGGAGGGGGCTACGAGCAGTACTTC

d_call: TRBD1
v_call: TRBV9
j_call: TRBJ2-2
clone_size: once
cdr3_aa: CASSVLQGEVAGELFF
cdr3_nt: TGTGCCAGCAGCGTATTACAGGGGGAGGTCGCCGGGGAGCTGTTTTTT

d_call: TRBD2
v_call: TRBV10-2
j_call: TRBJ2-3
clone_size: NA
cdr3_aa: CASWGFLAGLSTDTQYF
cdr3_nt: TGCGCCAGCTGGGGATTTCTAGCGGGACTTAGCACAGATACGCAGTATTTT

d_call: NA
v_call: TRBV7-8
j_call: TRBJ2-5
clone_size: NA
cdr3_aa: CASSEPGRWETQYF
cdr3_nt: TGTGCCAGCAGCGAACCGGGGAGGTGGGAGACCCAGTACTTC

d_call: TRBD2
v_call: TRBV9
j_call: TRBJ2-1
clone_size: NA
cdr3_aa: CASSVPIAGGLNNEQFF
cdr3_nt: TGTGCCAGCAGCGTCCCTATAGCGGGGGGGCTAAACAATGAGCAGTTCTTC

d_call: TRBD1
v_call: TRBV7-4
j_call: TRBJ2-4
clone_size: NA
cdr3_aa: CASSLVTGGLHLAKNIQYF
cdr3_nt: TGTGCCAGCAGCTTAGTGACAGGGGGACTCCACCTAGCCAAAAACATTCAGTACTTC

d_call: TRBD2
v_call: TRBV7-3
j_call: TRBJ2-1
clone_size: NA
cdr3_aa: CASSQTSGSYNEQFF
cdr3_nt: TGTGCCAGCAGCCAAACTAGCGGGAGCTACAATGAGCAGTTCTTC

d_call: NA
v_call: TRBV2
j_call: TRBJ2-7
clone_size: NA
cdr3_aa: CASSAGYEQYF
cdr3_nt: TGTGCCAGCAGTGCCGGGTACGAGCAGTACTTC

d_call: TRBD2
v_call: TRBV4-1
j_call: TRBJ2-7
clone_size: once
cdr3_aa: CASSQRTSGTSYEQYF
cdr3_nt: TGCGCCAGCAGCCAACGGACTAGCGGGACCTCCTACGAGCAGTACTTC

d_call: NA
v_call: TRBV11-3
j_call: TRBJ2-7
clone_size: once
cdr3_aa: CASSPTGPEQYF
cdr3_nt: TGTGCCAGCAGCCCGACAGGTCCCGAGCAGTACTTC

d_call: TRBD2
v_call: TRBV7-9
j_call: TRBJ2-7
clone_size: NA
cdr3_aa: CASSFVTSGGYEQYF
cdr3_nt: TGTGCCAGCAGCTTCGTGACTAGCGGGGGATACGAGCAGTACTTC

d_call: TRBD1
v_call: TRBV5-1
j_call: TRBJ2-7
clone_size: NA
cdr3_aa: CASSFTGDEQYF
cdr3_nt: TGCGCCAGCAGCTTTACAGGGGACGAGCAGTACTTC

d_call: NA
v_call: TRBV7-9
j_call: TRBJ2-7
clone_size: NA
cdr3_aa: CASSRSGASSYEQYF
cdr3_nt: TGTGCCAGCAGCCGCTCAGGGGCCAGCTCCTACGAGCAGTACTTC

d_call: TRBD1
v_call: TRBV5-8
j_call: TRBJ2-7
clone_size: few
cdr3_aa: CASSAWTGSYEQYF
cdr3_nt: TGTGCCAGCAGCGCTTGGACAGGCTCCTACGAGCAGTACTTC

d_call: NA
v_call: TRBV2
j_call: TRBJ2-3
clone_size: NA
cdr3_aa: CASRGPTGHPDTQYF
cdr3_nt: TGTGCCAGCAGGGGGCCCACGGGACACCCAGATACGCAGTATTTT

d_call: NA
v_call: TRBV9
j_call: TRBJ2-7
clone_size: NA
cdr3_aa: CASSVGRVTYEQYF
cdr3_nt: TGTGCCAGCAGCGTTGGCAGGGTAACATACGAGCAGTACTTC

d_call: NA
v_call: TRBV27
j_call: TRBJ2-7
clone_size: NA
cdr3_aa: CASSFVGQNYEQYF
cdr3_nt: TGTGCCAGCAGTTTTGTCGGACAAAACTACGAGCAGTACTTC

d_call: TRBD1
v_call: TRBV13
j_call: TRBJ1-1
clone_size: NA
cdr3_aa: CASSLSRTGLNTEAFF
cdr3_nt: TGTGCCAGCAGCTTAAGTCGGACAGGTTTGAACACTGAAGCTTTCTTT

d_call: NA
v_call: TRBV21-1
j_call: TRBJ2-2
clone_size: NA
cdr3_aa: CASSGRQGDSTGELFF
cdr3_nt: TGTGCCAGCAGCGGGAGACAGGGGGATAGCACCGGGGAGCTGTTTTTT

d_call: NA
v_call: TRBV11-2
j_call: TRBJ2-1
clone_size: NA
cdr3_aa: CASADQGSYNEQFF
cdr3_nt: TGTGCCAGCGCCGATCAGGGGTCCTACAATGAGCAGTTCTTC

d_call: TRBD1
v_call: TRBV15
j_call: TRBJ2-3
clone_size: NA
cdr3_aa: CATSSPGQGRDTQYF
cdr3_nt: TGTGCCACCAGCAGTCCGGGACAGGGCCGAGATACGCAGTATTTT

d_call: NA
v_call: TRBV29-1
j_call: TRBJ2-1
clone_size: NA
cdr3_aa: CSVAAGGYEQFF
cdr3_nt: TGCAGCGTTGCCGCTGGCGGTTATGAGCAGTTCTTC

d_call: TRBD1
v_call: TRBV29-1
j_call: TRBJ2-1
clone_size: once
cdr3_aa: CSVEGDRVVNEQFF
cdr3_nt: TGCAGCGTTGAAGGGGACAGAGTAGTCAATGAGCAGTTCTTC

d_call: TRBD1
v_call: TRBV11-2
j_call: TRBJ1-5
clone_size: medium-sized
cdr3_aa: CASSRTGGQPQHF
cdr3_nt: TGTGCCAGCAGCCGGACAGGGGGCCAGCCCCAGCATTTT

d_call: NA
v_call: TRBV6-5
j_call: TRBJ2-7
clone_size: few
cdr3_aa: CASKVRQGSYEQYF
cdr3_nt: TGTGCCAGCAAGGTCAGGCAGGGGAGCTACGAGCAGTACTTC

d_call: TRBD2
v_call: TRBV4-3
j_call: TRBJ2-7
clone_size: NA
cdr3_aa: CASSQAWTSGSGYEQYF
cdr3_nt: TGCGCCAGCAGCCAAGCTTGGACTAGCGGGAGTGGATACGAGCAGTACTTC

d_call: TRBD1
v_call: TRBV9
j_call: TRBJ2-2
clone_size: NA
cdr3_aa: CASSETGQGVTGELFF
cdr3_nt: TGTGCCAGCAGCGAAACGGGACAGGGGGTCACCGGGGAGCTGTTTTTT

d_call: TRBD1
v_call: TRBV19
j_call: TRBJ2-7
clone_size: NA
cdr3_aa: CASSIVGTGGDEQYF
cdr3_nt: TGTGCCAGTAGTATCGTAGGGACAGGGGGCGACGAGCAGTACTTC

d_call: NA
v_call: TRBV10-3
j_call: TRBJ2-5
clone_size: NA
cdr3_aa: CAISESMGEETQYF
cdr3_nt: TGTGCCATCAGTGAGTCGATGGGAGAAGAGACCCAGTACTTC

d_call: TRBD2
v_call: TRBV28
j_call: TRBJ2-7
clone_size: NA
cdr3_aa: CASSFMGLAGVSEQYF
cdr3_nt: TGTGCCAGCAGTTTCATGGGGCTAGCGGGAGTATCGGAGCAGTACTTC

d_call: NA
v_call: TRBV2
j_call: TRBJ2-2
clone_size: NA
cdr3_aa: CASSERATGANTGELFF
cdr3_nt: TGTGCCAGCAGTGAAAGGGCAACGGGAGCGAACACCGGGGAGCTGTTTTTT

d_call: NA
v_call: TRBV21-1
j_call: TRBJ2-4
clone_size: NA
cdr3_aa: CASSNVSGQERNIQYF
cdr3_nt: TGTGCCAGCAGCAATGTATCCGGACAGGAAAGGAACATTCAGTACTTC

d_call: TRBD1
v_call: TRBV9
j_call: TRBJ1-3
clone_size: NA
cdr3_aa: CASSFGTGGDGNTIYF
cdr3_nt: TGTGCCAGCAGCTTCGGGACAGGCGGGGATGGAAACACCATATATTTT

d_call: TRBD1
v_call: TRBV6-6
j_call: TRBJ2-7
clone_size: NA
cdr3_aa: CASSLRTGSYEQYF
cdr3_nt: TGTGCCAGCAGTCTTCGGACAGGGAGCTACGAGCAGTACTTC

d_call: TRBD1
v_call: TRBV9
j_call: TRBJ1-1
clone_size: few
cdr3_aa: CASIGQGNTEAFF
cdr3_nt: TGTGCCAGCATTGGACAGGGAAACACTGAAGCTTTCTTT

d_call: TRBD2
v_call: TRBV5-8
j_call: TRBJ2-3
clone_size: NA
cdr3_aa: CASSLGGGFVTDTQYF
cdr3_nt: TGTGCCAGCAGCTTGGGGGGAGGGTTCGTCACAGATACGCAGTATTTT

d_call: NA
v_call: TRBV9
j_call: TRBJ2-3
clone_size: few
cdr3_aa: CASTPSGGGSTDTQYF
cdr3_nt: TGTGCCAGCACCCCATCGGGCGGGGGCAGCACAGATACGCAGTATTTT

d_call: TRBD1
v_call: TRBV6-1
j_call: TRBJ1-1
clone_size: NA
cdr3_aa: CASRTGGTEAFF
cdr3_nt: TGTGCCAGCAGAACAGGGGGCACTGAAGCTTTCTTT